Presented here are 19 T cell receptor beta chains from one specimen sequenced in a study of response to subunit inactivated influenza vaccine. TCRdb used MiXCR to reprocess the RT-PCR reads, holding one entry per CDR3 protein. The sample includes 300,000 to 350,000 distinct CDR3 sequences, roughly a fifth of them seen just once. The sample consisted of PBMCs from blood, taken 21 months after vaccination. The source is a man aged 45 to 70 who received an inactivated influenza vaccine.

V is TRBV11-2 and J is TRBJ2-2; either TRBD1 or TRBD2 may fit D (5 bases each). The CDR3 has 14 residues. V was shortened by 0 bases and J by 6 bases, with 8 bases between the two germline ends. Looked up from germline, CDR1 is SGHAT and CDR2 is FQNNGV. The CDR3 region is CASSLDLGAGELFF. The CDR3, as DNA: TGTGCCAGCAGCTTAGATTTGGGGGCCGGGGAGCTGTTTTTT.

The chain is built from TRBV20-1 and TRBJ2-7, with 15 bases identical to TRBD2. The CDR3 is 14 amino acids. Germline CDR1 is DFQATT and CDR2 is SNEGSKA (reference sequence). Trimming removed 6 bases from V and 5 bases from J; junction bases left unmatched: 5. Here the CDR3 reads CSAVGLAGGNEQYF. CDR3 sequence (DNA): TGCAGTGCCGTGGGACTAGCGGGAGGTAACGAGCAGTACTTC.

The V and J genes are TRBV2 and TRBJ1-3, with 9 bases lining up with TRBD1. There are 17 residues in the CDR3. Unmatched junction bases numbered 9, after V lost 5 bases and J lost 1 base. Germline-derived CDR1 and CDR2 are SNHLY and FYNNEI. The CDR3 loop reads CASSPLQGARSGNTIYF. As DNA, the CDR3 is TGTGCCAGCAGTCCCCTACAGGGGGCGAGATCTGGAAACACCATATATTTT.

The chain couples TRBV4-3 to TRBJ2-4; D may be TRBD2 (5 bases). This CDR3 spans 15 amino acids. Germline V gives CDR1 LGHNA, CDR2 YSLEER. Trimming stripped 0 bases from V and 6 bases from J, with 12 bases between. CDR3 residues: CASSQEKADGNIQYF. The DNA of the CDR3 is TGCGCCAGCAGCCAAGAGAAAGCGGACGGAAACATTCAGTACTTC.

In its sample, this clonotype was seen many times. The gene calls are TRBV7-9 and TRBJ1-2, with D possibly TRBD1 on 6 matching bases. CDR1 and CDR2 (germline): SEHNR, FQNEAQ (reference sequence). Between the trimmed V and J ends, which lost 0 bases and 4 bases, there was a span of 15 bases. This CDR3 spans 16 amino acids. In DNA form, the CDR3 reads TGTGCCAGCAGCTTAGCGGCGGGGGGCGCGAGCTATGGCTACACCTTC. Amino acid sequence: CASSLAAGGASYGYTF.

Concerning this clonotype: One end of the junction does not line up with germline, which may come from a read error. The gene calls are TRBV7-7 and TRBJ2-5; 10 bases line up with TRBD1. Germline CDR1 and CDR2: SSHAT and FNYEAQ (reference sequence). The CDR3 sequence is 16 residues long. The CDR3 sequence is CASSLSGTGAQETQYF. The CDR3 bases are TGTGCTAGCAGCTTATCGGGGACAGGGGCGCAAGAGACCCAGTACTTC.

This rearrangement joins TRBV7-8 to TRBJ2-3, with TRBD2 matching over 8 bases. Germline V gene lookup returns CDR1 SGHVS and CDR2 FQNEAQ. The CDR3 covers 15 residues. With V trimmed by 5 bases and J by 0 bases, 4 bases remained unmatched. The CDR3 coding sequence is TGTGCCAGCAGCCCCCGGACTAGCAGCACAGATACGCAGTATTTT. Its protein is CASSPRTSSTDTQYF.

This clonotype was counted between two and nine times. The rearrangement links TRBV29-1 to TRBJ2-7; perhaps TRBD2 as D (6 bases). Per the germline V gene, CDR1 is SQVTM and CDR2 is ANQGSEA. This CDR3 is 12 amino acids long. V gave up 5 bases and J gave up 3 bases, with 11 bases separating them. The CDR3 nucleotides read TGCAGCGTTAGCGGGCCCGACTACGAGCAGTACTTC. This gives the protein CSVSGPDYEQYF.

The chain carries TRBV6-5 and TRBJ1-5, with a possible D match to TRBD1 (5 bases). This CDR3 is 15 amino acids long. Trimming cost V 0 bases and J 6 bases, with 12 bases left between them. Germline CDR1 reads MNHEY; CDR2 reads SVGAGI. This chain's CDR3 is CASSYSLRQGQPQHF. Written as DNA, the CDR3 is TGTGCCAGCAGTTACTCACTGCGGCAGGGTCAGCCCCAGCATTTT.

Only a few counts were recorded for this clonotype. This chain links TRBV5-1 with TRBJ1-4, with D possibly matching TRBD1 (6 bases). CDR3 size: 15 residues. V shed 3 bases and J shed 7 bases, with 16 bases lying between them. The germline gives CDR1 SGHRS, CDR2 YFSETQ. The CDR3 bases are TGCGCCAGCAGCTCTACAGGGACCGGAGGTGAAAAACTGTTTTTT. This translates into CASSSTGTGGEKLFF.

The CDR3 protein is CSVEAKYEQYF. Written as DNA, the CDR3 is TGCAGCGTTGAAGCCAAATACGAGCAGTACTTC. This chain connects TRBV29-1 to TRBJ2-7; no firm D call. V was pared by 1 base and J by 4 bases, with 5 bases between. This CDR3 has 11 amino acids. Germline CDR1 is SQVTM and CDR2 is ANQGSEA.

The rearrangement links TRBV19 to TRBJ1-5; 7 bases line up with TRBD1. The V gene's germline CDR1 is LNHDA and CDR2 SQIVND (reference sequence). The CDR3 runs to 14 residues. V dropped 0 bases and J dropped 7; count of bases not matched to a gene: 3. The CDR3 DNA sequence: TGTGCCAGTAGTATAGACAGGGGGTCCCAGCCCCAGCATTTT. Protein product: CASSIDRGSQPQHF.

V is TRBV10-2 and J is TRBJ1-2, with TRBD1 matching 8 bases. The CDR3 runs 17 residues. Trimming cost V 3 bases and J 2 bases; bases outside gene matches: 11. The germline V gene has CDR1 WSHSY and CDR2 SAAADI. CDR3 DNA sequence: TGCGCCAGCAGTGAAACCGGGACAGGAATGATGAACTATGGCTACACCTTC. It encodes CASSETGTGMMNYGYTF.

V is TRBV7-2 and J is TRBJ2-1, with no clear D. Germline values: CDR1 SGHTA, CDR2 FQGNSA. Between the trimmed V and J ends, which lost 1 base and 8 bases, there was a span of 9 bases. The length of the CDR3 is 13 residues. The CDR3 DNA sequence: TGTGCCAGCAGCTTAGTCAAATTCGATGAGCAGTTCTTC. Amino acid sequence: CASSLVKFDEQFF.

The chain carries TRBV20-1 and TRBJ2-5; TRBD2 matches at 9 bases. This CDR3 spans 16 amino acids. The trim removed 4 bases at V and 2 bases at J, leaving 11 bases unmatched. CDR1 is DFQATT, CDR2 SNEGSKA, per germline (reference sequence). This CDR3 reads CSATPYAAGGQETQYF. CDR3 in DNA: TGCAGTGCTACCCCTTATGCAGCGGGGGGACAAGAGACCCAGTACTTC.

The chain combines TRBV5-8 with TRBJ2-3; possible D gene TRBD1, 5 bases. The ends were cut back, 0 bases at V and 0 bases at J, with 14 bases in the middle. Germline V gene sequence: CDR1 SGHTS, CDR2 YDEGEE. CDR3 length: 17 residues. CDR3 loop: CASSLAMGQASTDTQYF. CDR3 bases: TGTGCCAGCAGCTTGGCCATGGGGCAGGCTAGCACAGATACGCAGTATTTT. The whole variable domain, remainder taken from reference TRBV5-8 and TRBJ2-3, is EAGVTQSPTHLIKTRGQQATLRCSPISGHTSVYWYQQALGLGLQFLLWYDEGEERNRGNFPPRFSGRQFPNYSSELNVNALELEDSALYLCASSLAMGQASTDTQYFGPGTRLTVL.

The genes are TRBV21-1 and TRBJ2-6; whether TRBD2, the table's D call, matches the DNA was not checked. TRBV21-1 is a listed pseudogene. CDR3 length: 19 residues. The CDR3 reads CASSTRLSGGVSGANVLTF. The CDR3 DNA is TGTGCCAGCAGCACCCGACTTAGCGGGGGAGTATCTGGGGCCAACGTCCTGACTTTC.

The sample holds many counts of this clonotype. The chain links TRBV7-2 to TRBJ2-2; TRBD2 agrees at 8 bases. The junction had 5 bases not matched to a gene; V was cut back by 5 bases and J by 6 bases. The germline CDR1 and CDR2 sequences are SGHTA and FQGNSA. This CDR3 spans 14 amino acids. CDR3 coding DNA: TGTGCCAGCAGCCCCTGGACTAGCTCCGGGGAGCTGTTTTTT. Residues: CASSPWTSSGELFF.

This clonotype has more than one count but fewer than ten. V is TRBV29-1 and J is TRBJ2-3; D unresolved. Looked up from germline, CDR1 is SQVTM and CDR2 is ANQGSEA. This CDR3 spans 13 amino acids. V was trimmed by 1 base and J by 0 bases, leaving 5 bases between them. The CDR3 DNA reads as TGCAGCGTTGAAGCGGATAGCACAGATACGCAGTATTTT. Amino acids: CSVEADSTDTQYF.